Here is one T cell receptor beta chain with its context. The data derive from a study of blood T cell repertoires in COVID-19. The wider study: Donors in the United States, Italy and Spain gave samples during acute or convalescent COVID-19. T cells, B-cell-depleted T cells, or PBMCs provided the cDNA or gDNA that served as material.

Germline trimming cut 5 bases from V and 6 bases from J; bases unmatched to any gene: 4. Germline V CDR1 and CDR2: SGHNT, YENEEA. This CDR3 comprises 13 residues. How the authors handled the data: Amplified reference gene primers provided the basis for estimating nucleated cell counts. This table comes from immunoSEQ multiplex PCR, and its TCRdb copy is limited to in-frame clones, with some not included. D and trimming come from the DNA, and the V and J calls and clone size come from that table. The data contain about 210,000 clones, about 90% of them singletons. The sequence was collected from a man aged 18-30 years with active or convalescent COVID-19. Sequencing was done on a sample of peripheral blood. This chain joins TRBV11-3 and TRBJ2-7; 10 bases line up with TRBD1. The CDR3 region has the DNA TGTGCCAGCAGCCGGGACAGGGGTTCCGAGCAGTACTTC. As protein: CASSRDRGSEQYF.